This T cell receptor beta chain originates from a study of cytomegalovirus exposure and HLA in healthy donors. CDR1 and CDR2 from the germline V gene are SQVTM and ANQGSEA. V was pared by 7 bases and J by 0 bases, with 6 bases between. This CDR3 spans 11 amino acids. Each donor was nominally healthy when sampled (though unrecorded immune exposures were likely). 13 Jbeta primers and 60 Vbeta primers were used for the PCR. The table came from immunoSEQ multiplex PCR; TCRdb's copy has only in-frame clones and leaves some out. The repertoire includes approximately 190,000 clones, approximately 84% of them detected once, and 2% to 3% sits in the top ten.

The TCR was taken from a woman aged 45 to 65 in good health and CMV-seropositive. V usage is TRBV29-1 and J usage is TRBJ1-1; D is unresolved. Sequences were obtained from PBMCs. The CDR3 reads CSADLNTEAFF. CDR3 in DNA: TGCAGCGCGGACTTGAACACTGAAGCTTTCTTT.